This T cell receptor (beta chain) was retrieved from a study of blood T cell repertoires in COVID-19. Across the whole study: COVID-19 samples from acute and convalescent phases originated in the United States, Italy and Spain.

This clone was seen a handful of times. In the source study's methods: Estimates of nucleated cell counts were drawn from the amplification of reference gene primers. The assay was immunoSEQ multiplex PCR, and TCRdb's table has in-frame clones only and misses some. D and trimming come from the DNA, and the V and J calls and clone size come from that table. The top ten hold around 3% of the sample, which has about 250,000 clones, roughly 85% seen once. Trimming at V came to 3 bases and at J to 8 bases, leaving 13 bases not matched to a gene. Germline-derived CDR1 and CDR2 are KGHSH and LQKENI. The CDR3 is 16 residues long.

Sample: peripheral blood. This sequence was found in a woman aged 25 to 39 with active or convalescent COVID-19. The chain has TRBV18 and TRBJ1-5, with 7 bases lining up with TRBD1. The CDR3 reads CASSPVGGQRQKPQHF. The DNA of the CDR3 is TGTGCCAGCTCACCTGTCGGGGGACAGCGGCAAAAGCCCCAGCATTTT.